Each of the 7 T cell receptor beta chains below was sequenced from the same sample in a study of Graves' ophthalmopathy and Graves' hyperthyroidism. Amplified material comprised TCR beta CDR3 regions derived from RNA transcripts. Following a first-round RT-PCR that used HTBI primers, a second-round multiplex PCR was carried out. TCRdb passed the multiplex PCR reads through MiXCR, listing each CDR3 protein once. The table lists around 400,000 distinct CDR3 sequences, 15% to 20% of them singletons. The sequenced material came from peripheral blood. The origin of the receptors is a woman aged 18-29 years with Graves' ophthalmopathy.

This clonotype was seen at least ten times. The chain joins TRBV19 to TRBJ1-5; no firm D call. Trimming pared 3 bases from V and 4 bases from J, leaving 10 bases between. The CDR3 covers 14 residues. CDR1 is LNHDA and CDR2 is SQIVND in the germline V gene (reference sequence). The CDR3 loop is CASSIEPTNQPQHF. CDR3 DNA sequence: TGTGCCAGTAGTATCGAACCTACGAATCAGCCCCAGCATTTT.

At least ten counts were recorded for this clonotype. CDR3 amino acids: CASSYGVGTPGVGTQYF. In DNA form, the CDR3 reads TGTGCCAGCAGTTACGGTGTTGGGACACCTGGGGTTGGGACCCAGTACTTC. The V call is TRBV6-2 or TRBV6-3, the J call TRBJ2-5, with a possible D match to TRBD1 (6 bases). This CDR3 contains 17 residues. V was cut by 2 bases and J by 7 bases, with 23 bases left in between. Germline CDR1 is MNHEY and CDR2 is SVGEGT.

This clonotype was seen many times. The gene calls are TRBV11-2 and TRBJ1-3, with D uncertain. Germline values: CDR1 SGHAT, CDR2 FQNNGV. The ends were cut back, 3 bases at V and 1 base at J, with 16 bases in the middle. CDR3 length: 17 amino acids. The CDR3 DNA reads TGTGCCAGCAGCTTGTCACTAGCCATCAAGTCTGGAAACACCATATATTTT. The encoded protein is CASSLSLAIKSGNTIYF.

This clonotype has a handful of counts. V gene TRBV5-5 combines with J gene TRBJ2-2; D may be TRBD2 (5 bases). CDR3 length equals 16 residues. Germline V gene lookup returns CDR1 SGHKS and CDR2 YYEKEE (reference sequence). V was shortened by 4 bases and J by 2 bases, with 15 bases between the two germline ends. CDR3 DNA: TGTGCCAGCAGCCCCCCAGGCGGGTCTAACACCGGGGAGCTGTTTTTT. Residues: CASSPPGGSNTGELFF.

This clonotype was counted at least ten times. Written as DNA, the CDR3 is TGTGCCAGCTCACCGATCGAGGGGGTCAGGGACGAGCAGTACTTC. Translated: CASSPIEGVRDEQYF. This chain connects TRBV18 to TRBJ2-7; D may be TRBD1 (6 bases). The V gene's germline CDR1 is KGHSH and CDR2 LQKENI. V was cut by 3 bases and J by 5 bases, with 17 bases left in between. The CDR3 totals 15 residues.

The rearrangement links TRBV12-3 or TRBV12-4 to TRBJ2-7; 8 bases map to TRBD1. This CDR3 has 16 residues. J was trimmed by 0 bases and V by 2 bases; bases with no gene match: 6. The CDR3 protein is CASSLYDRGHSYEQYF. The CDR3 nucleotides are TGTGCCAGCAGTTTATATGACAGGGGCCACTCCTACGAGCAGTACTTC.

This clonotype has a single count. V and J are TRBV12-3 or TRBV12-4 and TRBJ2-6; unclear D gene. V was pared by 10 bases and J by 9 bases, with 16 bases between. The CDR3 has 13 amino acids. DNA of the CDR3: TGTGCCATTCTTCGAGATTTGAACAACGTCCTGACTTTC. Translation: CAILRDLNNVLTF.